This T cell receptor beta chain appears in the sequencing data of a study of T cell responses to AZD1222 COVID-19 vaccine listed by TCRdb under 2021. A note on the overall study: AZD1222 recipients whose second dose came at about 4 weeks and those whose second dose came at about 12 weeks were combined into one group, since spike-specific TCR depth and breadth did not differ between the two schedules. A total of roughly 240 trial participants underwent TCR sequencing, of whom some 210 received two doses of AZD1222 and around 25 received two doses of the MenACWY control vaccine. Trial participants were enrolled by age into subgroups of 18-55, 56-69 and 70-plus years, and around 150, 29 and 61 TCR-sequenced participants, respectively, were included in these subgroups. Study-level results and caveats: Conclusions about previously exposed vaccinees are limited, since just 5 to 7 AZD1222 recipients were seropositive for SARS-CoV-2 at baseline. The 56-69-year group was small, and its depth increase did not reach significance, likely because of low power. Spike-specific TCR breadth and depth rose significantly after two AZD1222 doses compared with day 0 and with MenACWY recipients. Reportedly, close to half of the unique spike-specific TCRs recognized epitopes lying outside the regions that are mutated in the B.1.351 and B.1.1.7 variants. Because no samples from the day 14 peak response were available, repertoires could be characterized only after the peak T cell response. The vaccine-associated CD4 TCRs covered the entire spike protein, and the dominant responses fell in regions 160-218 and 743-854. Participants were mostly white British and included more females than males, and it was suggested by the authors that clonal diversity may have been underestimated.

In the paper's terms, the time point label means: baseline before first vaccination. The vaccinee samples were drawn from two UK trials, COV001 and COV002, one of which was a single-blind randomized controlled phase 2/3 trial testing AZD1222 (ChAdOx1 nCoV-19) in healthy adults. For TCRbeta chain sequencing, PBMC samples were collected from trial participants at day 0 and at day 28 after the second dose. A note on this clone: The antigen this receptor binds is unknown. Per-base quality was not reported, and no clone a single base away is much larger than it.

V is cut by 6 bases and J by 6 bases, and the space between the germline ends is 11 bases. Taken from cysteine to phenylalanine, the CDR3 has 13 residues. Solely the CDR3 DNA is kept, with 39 bases framed from the first base. The CDR3 regions of human TCRbeta chains were analyzed by immunosequencing. The source study handled its data this way. TCRs in the repertoires were compared against a reference library of SARS-CoV-2-specific TCRs that had been generated with the MIRA antigen-specificity platform. Breadth was defined as the fraction of unique TCRs that were SARS-CoV-2-associated, and depth was defined as the fraction of total T cells that were SARS-CoV-2-associated. Using the MIRA data, every spike-specific TCR was mapped to the spike region that the TCR reacted to and assigned to either a CD4 or a CD8 class. Log10-transformed breadth and depth values were compared by one-way ANOVA with Sidak's multiple comparisons tests. TCRdb retrieved this table from immuneACCESS and kept in-frame rearrangements only. Not all clones are present; in checked studies, unresolved V genes account for under half, and no reason is known for the remainder. Clonal size and the V and J genes are those of that table, whereas D and trimming came from the DNA. The sample includes fewer than 150,000 clones, with under 85% observed a single time. The top ten clones comprise 6.2% of the sample.

The source of this sequence is an adult in good health. The sequenced sample was peripheral blood, obtained on day 0 of AZD1222 vaccination. The chain employs TRBV12-3 or TRBV12-4 and TRBJ1-4; the D segment cannot be called with confidence. The bases read TGTGCCAGCAGCCAGGACGGCGATGAAAAACTGTTTTTT. Its coded protein is CASSQDGDEKLFF.